The 21 T cell receptor beta chains below come from one sample, sequenced in a study of cytomegalovirus exposure and HLA in healthy donors. Vbeta (60) and Jbeta (13) primers were used in the PCR. Only in-frame clones appear in the TCRdb table, and some are missing; sequencing was by immunoSEQ multiplex PCR. The sample contains over 150,000 clones, more than 70% of which appear only once. What was sequenced was PBMCs. These receptors were taken from a boy aged 2 to 10 in good health and CMV-seronegative.

CDR3 sequence: CSVSGQATRETQYF. In DNA form, the CDR3 reads TGCAGCGTTTCCGGACAGGCGACTCGAGAGACCCAGTACTTC. The rearrangement links TRBV29-1 to TRBJ2-5, with 7 bases matching TRBD1. Germline V gene data show CDR1 as SQVTM and CDR2 as ANQGSEA. V shed 5 bases and J 4 bases; nucleotides not matched to a gene: 10. CDR3 size: 14 residues.

This chain joins TRBV14 and TRBJ2-3; 8 nucleotides match TRBD1. V shed 4 bases, J shed 5 bases, and the junction held 2 bases outside the gene matches. The CDR3 loop spans 13 amino acids. Germline CDR1 and CDR2: SGHDN and FVKESK. CDR3: CASSRTGGDTQYF. Written as DNA, the CDR3 is TGTGCCAGCAGCCGAACAGGGGGAGATACGCAGTATTTT. Full variable domain (missing parts from reference TRBV14 and TRBJ2-3): EAGVTQFPSHSVIEKGQTVTLRCDPISGHDNLYWYRRVMGKEIKFLLHFVKESKQDESGMPNNRFLAERTGGTYSTLKVQPAELEDSGVYFCASSRTGGDTQYFGPGTRLTVL.

V gene TRBV7-9 combines with J gene TRBJ1-2; tentative D call: TRBD1 (6 bases). This CDR3 region has 14 residues. V was clipped by 5 bases and J by 6 bases, with 16 bases between them. CDR1 and CDR2 (germline): SEHNR, FQNEAQ (reference sequence). In DNA form, the CDR3 reads TGTGCCAGCAGCGACCGGGGGGCAGGGGATGGCTACACCTTC. It translates to CASSDRGAGDGYTF.

The rearrangement joins TRBV28 to TRBJ1-1, with 8 bases lining up with TRBD1. Germline V CDR1 and CDR2: MDHEN, SYDVKM. V was pared by 3 bases and J by 6 bases, with 6 bases of the junction left unmatched. This CDR3 comprises 14 residues. This chain's CDR3 is CASSFRTGWAEAFF. The CDR3 DNA follows: TGTGCCAGCAGTTTTCGGACAGGGTGGGCTGAAGCTTTCTTT.

This rearrangement joins TRBV6-1 to TRBJ1-5; D might be TRBD1 (6 bases). The length of the CDR3 is 14 residues. V dropped 7 bases and J dropped 7 bases, with 17 bases sitting between them. Germline CDR1 MNHNS, CDR2 SASEGT. The DNA of the CDR3 is TGTGCCAGCACCCCGTTACAGGGTGGCCAGCCCCAGCATTTT. Encoded protein: CASTPLQGGQPQHF.

The V call is TRBV27, the J call TRBJ2-5; D uncertain. CDR3 size: 13 residues. V was cut by 5 bases and J by 2 bases, with 9 bases left in between. Germline lookup yields CDR1 MNHEY and CDR2 SMNVEV (reference sequence). The CDR3 here is CASSPWPQETQYF. The CDR3 coding sequence is TGTGCCAGCAGTCCCTGGCCACAAGAGACCCAGTACTTC.

The chain has TRBV5-1 and TRBJ1-1, with 9 bases identical to TRBD1. The CDR3 sequence is 15 residues long. The germline V gene has CDR1 SGHRS and CDR2 YFSETQ. The V segment lost 0 bases and the J segment 3 bases; nucleotides outside the gene matches: 3. Here the CDR3 DNA reads TGCGCCAGCAGCTTGGCCGGACAGGGGTACACTGAAGCTTTCTTT. The encoded protein is CASSLAGQGYTEAFF.

The J gene is TRBJ2-5, the V gene TRBV25-1; 16 nucleotides line up with TRBD2. CDR1 MGHDK and CDR2 SYGVNS come from the germline V gene. The V gene end was trimmed by 5 bases and the J gene end by 3 bases; junction bases not matched to a gene: 6. The CDR3 extends over 17 amino acids. CDR3 in DNA: TGTGCCAGCAGTCTCCCGGGACTAGCGGGAGGGAAAGAGACCCAGTACTTC. Amino acid sequence: CASSLPGLAGGKETQYF.

This sequence joins TRBV9 and TRBJ1-1; 9 bases agree with TRBD1. The V and J ends lost 0 bases and 11 bases, in that order; junction bases with no gene match: 8. Looked up from germline, CDR1 is SGDLS and CDR2 is YYNGEE. This CDR3 has 14 amino acids. Here the CDR3 reads CASSVEARDREAFF. Here the CDR3 DNA reads TGTGCCAGCAGCGTAGAGGCCCGGGACAGGGAGGCTTTCTTT.

The gene calls are TRBV21-1 and TRBJ1-2; TRBD1 is taken as the D call from the table, unchecked against the DNA. TRBV21-1 is given as a pseudogene. The CDR3 sequence is 14 residues long. CDR3 nucleotides: TGTGCCAGCATCGAAAAGGGGTACAACTATGGCTACACCTTC. Protein product: CASIEKGYNYGYTF.

This clone has just a few counts. The rearrangement links TRBV18 to TRBJ2-7, with 8 bases aligning to TRBD2. The CDR3 covers 16 residues. V dropped 0 bases and J dropped 6; count of bases not matched to a gene: 10. The V gene's germline CDR1 is KGHSH and CDR2 LQKENI. The CDR3 sequence is CASSPPGREGHREQYF. The CDR3 DNA is TGTGCCAGCTCACCACCGGGCCGGGAGGGCCACCGCGAGCAGTACTTC.

Remarks on this clone: Other DNA sequences within the sample encode an identical CDR3. In nucleotides, the CDR3 is TGTGCCAGCTCACCACTAGCGGGGACCTACAATGAGCAGTTCTTC. This gives the protein CASSPLAGTYNEQFF. The J gene is TRBJ2-1, the V gene TRBV18; 8 bases are a match to TRBD2. The junction had 1 base not matched to a gene; V was cut back by 1 base and J by 2 bases. CDR1 KGHSH and CDR2 LQKENI come from the germline V gene. CDR3 size: 15 residues.

The V call is TRBV4-1, the J call TRBJ2-1; perhaps TRBD1 as D (5 bases). V lost 1 base, J lost 9 bases, and 10 bases lay in between. From germline, CDR1 is MGHRA and CDR2 YSYEKL. This CDR3 region has 13 residues. CDR3 DNA: TGCGCCAGCAGCCAAGTAGGACAACTTGAGCAGTTCTTC. The encoded protein is CASSQVGQLEQFF.

This chain connects TRBV18 to TRBJ1-1; D unresolved. Germline CDR1 reads KGHSH; CDR2 reads LQKENI. This CDR3 is built from 14 residues. The V end was cut by 2 bases, the J end by 6 bases, with 13 bases between. CDR3 amino acids: CASSPTEGVSEAFF. In nucleotides, the CDR3 is TGTGCCAGCTCACCAACAGAAGGCGTTTCTGAAGCTTTCTTT.

This clone was recorded once. The J gene is TRBJ2-3, the V gene TRBV28, with 10 bases lining up with TRBD1. The length of the CDR3 is 16 residues. Per germline, CDR1 MDHEN and CDR2 SYDVKM. V shed 7 bases, J shed 5 bases, and the junction held 12 bases outside the gene matches. The CDR3 sequence is CASIPSSGTGEDTQYF. The DNA for the CDR3 is TGTGCCAGCATTCCCTCTTCCGGGACAGGGGAAGATACGCAGTATTTT. Full variable domain (missing parts from reference TRBV28 and TRBJ2-3): DVKVTQSSRYLVKRTGEKVFLECVQDMDHENMFWYRQDPGLGLRLIYFSYDVKMKEKGDIPEGYSVSREKKERFSLILESASTNQTSMYLCASIPSSGTGEDTQYFGPGTRLTVL.

This clone was detected once. This sequence joins TRBV28 and TRBJ1-1; D gene uncertain. CDR3 length: 14 residues. V lost 6 bases and J 5 bases, leaving 16 bases between the germline ends. Germline V gives CDR1 MDHEN, CDR2 SYDVKM. The CDR3 DNA reads TGTGCCAGCAGCCTTTTAGTCCGGAGGACTGAAGCTTTCTTT. It encodes CASSLLVRRTEAFF. Full variable domain (outside the CDR3, taken from reference TRBV28 and TRBJ1-1): DVKVTQSSRYLVKRTGEKVFLECVQDMDHENMFWYRQDPGLGLRLIYFSYDVKMKEKGDIPEGYSVSREKKERFSLILESASTNQTSMYLCASSLLVRRTEAFFGQGTRLTVV.

V and J are TRBV5-1 and TRBJ2-1, with D possibly matching TRBD2 (6 bases). The CDR3 is 15 amino acids. Germline V CDR1 and CDR2: SGHRS, YFSETQ. Trimming removed 0 bases at V and 5 bases at J, with 12 bases between. This CDR3 reads CASSLVASANNEQFF. CDR3 nucleotide sequence: TGCGCCAGCAGCTTGGTCGCTAGCGCGAACAATGAGCAGTTCTTC.

The rearrangement joins TRBV6-5 to TRBJ2-4; D uncertain. Germline V lookup: CDR1 MNHEY, CDR2 SVGAGI. The CDR3 runs to 16 residues. Between the trimmed V and J ends, which lost 0 bases and 1 base, there was a span of 10 bases. The CDR3 loop reads CASSYSPTGAKNIQYF. The CDR3 nucleotides read TGTGCCAGCAGTTACTCCCCAACGGGTGCCAAAAACATTCAGTACTTC.

The gene calls are TRBV5-1 and TRBJ2-7; weak D call: TRBD2 (5 bases). CDR3 length: 14 amino acids. Germline V CDR1 and CDR2: SGHRS, YFSETQ. With 5 bases removed from V and 10 bases from J, the gap between germline ends came to 22 bases. The DNA for the CDR3 is TGCGCCAGCAGTAAATCGGGCCGGGGTTCGATCCAGTACTTC. Translating gives CASSKSGRGSIQYF.

V and J are TRBV19 and TRBJ1-5; the match to TRBD1 covers 9 bases. The CDR3 runs to 15 residues. The V gene's germline CDR1 is LNHDA and CDR2 SQIVND (reference sequence). The V gene end was trimmed by 2 bases and the J gene end by 6 bases; junction bases not matched to a gene: 5. The CDR3 is CASSIQRTGVQPQHF. In DNA, the CDR3 is TGTGCCAGTAGTATACAGCGGACAGGGGTTCAGCCCCAGCATTTT.

This chain connects TRBV5-1 to TRBJ2-1; TRBD1 agrees at 12 bases. The V gene's germline CDR1 is SGHRS and CDR2 YFSETQ. The CDR3 runs 15 residues. Trimming cost V 1 base and J 8 bases; bases outside gene matches: 4. The CDR3 DNA follows: TGCGCCAGCAGCTTGTGGGACAGGGGGCTGGATGAGCAGTTCTTC. It codes for CASSLWDRGLDEQFF.